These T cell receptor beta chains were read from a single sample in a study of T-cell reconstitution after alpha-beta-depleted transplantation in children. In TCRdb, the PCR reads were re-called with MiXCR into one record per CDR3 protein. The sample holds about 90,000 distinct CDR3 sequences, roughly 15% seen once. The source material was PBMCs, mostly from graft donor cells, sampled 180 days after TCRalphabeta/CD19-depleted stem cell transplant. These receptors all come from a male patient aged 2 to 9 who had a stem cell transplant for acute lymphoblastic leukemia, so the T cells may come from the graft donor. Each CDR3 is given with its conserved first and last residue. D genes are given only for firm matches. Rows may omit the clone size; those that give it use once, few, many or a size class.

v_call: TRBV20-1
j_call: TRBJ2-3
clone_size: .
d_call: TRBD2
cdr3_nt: TGCAGTGCTAGCTCTAGCGGGGGGATATCAGATACGCAGTATTTT
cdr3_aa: CSASSSGGISDTQYF

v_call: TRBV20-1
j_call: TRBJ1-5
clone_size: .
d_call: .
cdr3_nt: TGCAGTGCTAGTCACGGCAATCAGCCCCAGCATTTT
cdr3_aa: CSASHGNQPQHF

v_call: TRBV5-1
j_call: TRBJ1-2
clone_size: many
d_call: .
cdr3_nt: TGCGCCAGCAGCCCGGGACGGTCCTATGGCTACACCTTC
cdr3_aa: CASSPGRSYGYTF

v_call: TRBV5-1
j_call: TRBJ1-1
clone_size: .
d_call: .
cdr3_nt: TGCGCCAGCAGCTTGAGCTTCTGGATTGGGAACACTGAAGCTTTCTTT
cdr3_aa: CASSLSFWIGNTEAFF

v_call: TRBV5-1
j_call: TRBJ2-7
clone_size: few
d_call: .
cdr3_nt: TGCGCCAGCAGCTTGGGACTTTCCGTCGAGCAGTACTTC
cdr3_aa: CASSLGLSVEQYF

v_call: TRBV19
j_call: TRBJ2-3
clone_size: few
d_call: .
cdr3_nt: TGTGCCAGTAGTATTGGCAGGAGGGGAGATACGCAGTATTTT
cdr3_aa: CASSIGRRGDTQYF

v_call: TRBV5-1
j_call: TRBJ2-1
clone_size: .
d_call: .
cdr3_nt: TGCGCCAGCAGCTCCTCCCGGGCCCTCACCTACAATGAGCAGTTCTTC
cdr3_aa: CASSSSRALTYNEQFF

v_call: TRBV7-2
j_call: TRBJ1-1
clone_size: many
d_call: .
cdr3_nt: TGTGCCAGCAGCGGACCGCAGGACGGGGGGGCCCGGGAAGCTTTCTTT
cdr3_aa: CASSGPQDGGAREAFF

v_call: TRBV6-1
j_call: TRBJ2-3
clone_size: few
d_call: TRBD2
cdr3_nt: TGTGCCAGCAGCCTACTAGCGGGGAGTGGGACAGATACGCAGTATTTT
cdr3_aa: CASSLLAGSGTDTQYF

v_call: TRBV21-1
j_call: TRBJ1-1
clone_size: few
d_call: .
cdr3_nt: TGTGCCAGCAGCAAAAGGTACAGAATCCACACTGAAGCTTTCTTT
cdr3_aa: CASSKRYRIHTEAFF

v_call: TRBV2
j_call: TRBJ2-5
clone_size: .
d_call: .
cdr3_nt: TGTGCCAGCAGCTCCTACAGGGACCAAGAGACCCAGTACTTC
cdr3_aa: CASSSYRDQETQYF

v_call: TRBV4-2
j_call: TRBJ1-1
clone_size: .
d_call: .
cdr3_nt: TGTGCCAGCAGCCAAGAGGAGGGCCCTGAAGCTTTCTTT
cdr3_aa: CASSQEEGPEAFF

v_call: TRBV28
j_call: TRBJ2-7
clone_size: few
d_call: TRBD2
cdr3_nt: TGTGCCAGCAGCCTAGCGGGAGTTGGGTACGAGCAGTACTTC
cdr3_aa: CASSLAGVGYEQYF

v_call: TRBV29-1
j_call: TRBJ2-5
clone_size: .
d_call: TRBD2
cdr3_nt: TGCAGCGTCAACCACTTAGCGGGGGGCATGGGGGGACAAGAGACCCAGTACTTC
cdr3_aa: CSVNHLAGGMGGQETQYF

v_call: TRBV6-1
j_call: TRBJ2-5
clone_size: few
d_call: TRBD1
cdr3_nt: TGTGCCAGCATTCCAGGGGGATCCCAAGAGACCCAGTACTTC
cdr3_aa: CASIPGGSQETQYF

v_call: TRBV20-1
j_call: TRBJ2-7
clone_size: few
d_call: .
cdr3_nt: TGCAGTGCTAGAAACAGGTACCTTCCCGAGCAGTACTTC
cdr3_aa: CSARNRYLPEQYF

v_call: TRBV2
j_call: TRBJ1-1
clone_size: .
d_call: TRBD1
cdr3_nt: TGTGCCAGCAGAGATACAGGGGACCATGAAGCTTTCTTT
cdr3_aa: CASRDTGDHEAFF

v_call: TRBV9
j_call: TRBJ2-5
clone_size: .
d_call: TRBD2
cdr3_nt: TGTGCCAGCAGCGTAGGTGCCGGGGGGGCCCCAGAGACCCAGTACTTC
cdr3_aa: CASSVGAGGAPETQYF

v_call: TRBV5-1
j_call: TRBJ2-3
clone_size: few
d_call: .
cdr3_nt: TGCGCCAGCAGCCCTGGGGATGGGTGGCCAGATACGCAGTATTTT
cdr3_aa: CASSPGDGWPDTQYF

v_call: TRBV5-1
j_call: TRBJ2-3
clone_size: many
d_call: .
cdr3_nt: TGCGCCAGCAGCTTGGGATTCACAGATACGCAGTATTTT
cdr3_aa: CASSLGFTDTQYF

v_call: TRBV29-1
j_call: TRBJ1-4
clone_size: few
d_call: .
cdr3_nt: TGCAGCGTTGGTGGCAGGAGTAATGAAAAACTGTTTTTT
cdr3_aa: CSVGGRSNEKLFF

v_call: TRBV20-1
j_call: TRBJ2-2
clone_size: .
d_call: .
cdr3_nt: TGCAGTGCTAGATCCAGGGTCCAGAACACCGGGGAGCTGTTTTTT
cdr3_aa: CSARSRVQNTGELFF

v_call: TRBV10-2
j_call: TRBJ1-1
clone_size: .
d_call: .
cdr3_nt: TGCGCCAGCAGTGAGCGGGCCTTGATGAACACTGAAGCTTTCTTT
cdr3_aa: CASSERALMNTEAFF

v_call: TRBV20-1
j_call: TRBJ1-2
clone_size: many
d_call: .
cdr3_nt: TGCAGTGCGTCAGGGCAGTTTGGCTACACCTTC
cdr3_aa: CSASGQFGYTF